A single sample gave rise to the 14 T cell receptor beta chains below, sequenced in a study of T cells after yellow fever vaccination. TCRdb ran MiXCR on the 5' RACE reads and lists one entry per CDR3 protein. The table has approximately 120,000 distinct CDR3 sequences, 12% to 15% seen once. The specimen comprised CD8+ T cells sorted from PBMCs, sampled 5 days after the yellow fever booster vaccination. The receptors here all came from a man aged 18 to 29 who received the YFV17D yellow fever vaccine.

This clonotype appeared a few times. The genes are TRBV27 and TRBJ1-5; D remains unclear. V was clipped by 3 bases and J by 0 bases, with 6 bases between them. This CDR3 is built from 14 residues. Looked up from germline, CDR1 is MNHEY and CDR2 is SMNVEV (reference sequence). In DNA form, the CDR3 reads TGTGCCAGCAGTTTCGCGTATAGCAATCAGCCCCAGCATTTT. Translated, it gives CASSFAYSNQPQHF.

The genes are TRBV7-9 and TRBJ2-5; D uncertain. The CDR3 loop spans 16 amino acids. Trimming removed 1 base at V and 5 bases at J, with 17 bases between. CDR1 and CDR2 from the germline V gene are SEHNR and FQNEAQ (reference sequence). CDR3: CASSLVGGPPIETQYF. In nucleotides, the CDR3 is TGTGCCAGCAGCTTAGTAGGCGGACCACCCATCGAGACCCAGTACTTC.

There are many counts of this clonotype. The V gene is TRBV6-5, the J gene TRBJ1-5; unclear D gene. The germline V and J ends were trimmed by 2 bases and 1 base, with 6 bases remaining between them. The CDR3 extends over 14 amino acids. Per the germline V gene, CDR1 is MNHEY and CDR2 is SVGAGI. In DNA form, the CDR3 reads TGTGCCAGCAGTTACGGGGTAAGCAATCAGCCCCAGCATTTT. Translated, it gives CASSYGVSNQPQHF.

This rearrangement joins TRBV12-3 or TRBV12-4 to TRBJ2-7; D possibly corresponds to TRBD1 (5 bases). The CDR3 has 13 residues. V was pared by 6 bases and J by 0 bases, with 9 bases between. The CDR3 nucleotides read TGTGCCAGCAGAGCAGACAGCTCCTACGAGCAGTACTTC. Translated: CASRADSSYEQYF.

J is TRBJ1-5 and V is TRBV20-1; the match to TRBD1 covers 8 bases. CDR3 length: 17 residues. After removal of 1 base from V and 0 bases from J, the junction contained 8 bases not matched to a gene. Germline lookup yields CDR1 DFQATT and CDR2 SNEGSKA (reference sequence). This CDR3 reads CSARAQGVGYSNQPQHF. The CDR3 DNA is TGCAGTGCTAGAGCACAGGGGGTGGGGTATAGCAATCAGCCCCAGCATTTT.

The chain has TRBV3-1 and TRBJ2-7; D possibly corresponds to TRBD1 (6 bases). Germline lookup yields CDR1 LGHDT and CDR2 YNNKEL (reference sequence). V gave up 4 bases and J gave up 5 bases, with 15 bases separating them. CDR3 length: 14 residues. The CDR3 reads CASSLSTRGNEQYF. The CDR3 bases are TGTGCCAGCAGCCTCAGCACCAGGGGCAACGAGCAGTACTTC.

CDR3 in DNA: TGTGCCAGCAGCTGGGGACAGCAATTATCCTCTGGAAACACCATATATTTT. Its protein is CASSWGQQLSSGNTIYF. The chain combines TRBV7-6 with TRBJ1-3; TRBD1 aligns across 7 bases. Per germline, CDR1 SGHVS and CDR2 FNYEAQ. The CDR3 is 17 residues long. With V trimmed by 4 bases and J by 0 bases, 9 bases remained unmatched.

The rearrangement links TRBV9 to TRBJ2-3; no firm D call. The V gene's germline CDR1 is SGDLS and CDR2 YYNGEE. This CDR3 is built from 15 residues. Trimming took 2 bases from V and 0 from J, leaving 10 bases between them. The CDR3 region has the DNA TGTGCCAGCAGCGTTGGCCAGTGGAGCACAGATACGCAGTATTTT. Translated: CASSVGQWSTDTQYF.

This clonotype was found a few times. The chain links TRBV4-3 to TRBJ1-2; the D is unclear. Germline V CDR1 and CDR2: LGHNA, YSLEER. The CDR3 totals 15 residues. V was cut by 1 base and J by 0 bases, with 9 bases left in between. Written as DNA, the CDR3 is TGCGCCAGCAGCCAAGGGGTAGGAGCTAACTATGGCTACACCTTC. Its protein is CASSQGVGANYGYTF.

In this sample, this clonotype turned up many times. This chain joins TRBV20-1 and TRBJ2-7; D not certain. The CDR3 is 13 amino acids. Trimming removed 0 bases from V and 3 bases from J, with 9 bases in between. The germline V gene has CDR1 DFQATT and CDR2 SNEGSKA (reference sequence). The DNA of the CDR3 is TGCAGTGCTAGAGATGAAACCGACTACGAGCAGTACTTC. This encodes CSARDETDYEQYF.

The chain uses TRBV4-3 and TRBJ2-5, with D possibly TRBD2 on 5 matching bases. CDR3 length: 18 amino acids. The germline V gene encodes CDR1 LGHNA and CDR2 YSLEER. Deletions cut 1 base from V and 5 bases from J, with 23 bases between. The DNA for the CDR3 is TGCGCCAGCAGCCAAGTCTGGGCAGAGGGTAGGTCTTATGAGACCCAGTACTTC. Its protein is CASSQVWAEGRSYETQYF.

In this sample, this clonotype turned up a few times. The chain couples TRBV5-1 to TRBJ2-7; possibly TRBD1 or TRBD2 for D (5 bases each). The CDR3 is 14 amino acids. Per the germline V gene, CDR1 is SGHRS and CDR2 is YFSETQ. The V and J ends lost 3 bases and 2 bases respectively, with 12 bases between them. CDR3 loop: CASSWRGAAYEQYF. Written as DNA, the CDR3 is TGCGCCAGCAGCTGGAGAGGGGCCGCCTACGAGCAGTACTTC.

The rearrangement links TRBV7-9 to TRBJ2-5; 8 bases line up with TRBD2. Germline CDR1 SEHNR, CDR2 FQNEAQ (reference sequence). The V and J ends lost 5 bases and 2 bases, in that order; junction bases with no gene match: 7. The length of the CDR3 is 15 residues. Here the CDR3 DNA reads TGTGCCAGCAGCACTACTAGCGGCGATCAAGAGACCCAGTACTTC. Amino acid sequence: CASSTTSGDQETQYF.

This clonotype was detected only a few times. V and J are TRBV2 and TRBJ2-7; D might be TRBD1 (6 bases). V was clipped by 2 bases and J by 2 bases, with 13 bases between them. This CDR3 contains 15 residues. Germline V CDR1 and CDR2: SNHLY, FYNNEI. The CDR3 nucleotides are TGTGCCAGCAGTGAATCAAGGGGGACCGCCTACGAGCAGTACTTC. Protein: CASSESRGTAYEQYF.